The 10 T cell receptor beta chains given below trace back to one sample, sequenced in a study of T cells expressing NK-cell markers. TCRdb re-analyzed the 5' RACE reads; it lists each CDR3 protein once, without DNA. The table for this sample gives around 550,000 distinct CDR3 sequences. The specimen was blood T cells: a sorted CD56 or NKG2C T cell subset, CD4+ or CD8+ T cells, or bulk PBMC T cells (not recorded which). The source is a young man in good health.

The gene calls are TRBV20-1 and TRBJ1-5. Germline assignment: CDR1 DFQATT and CDR2 SNEGSKA (reference sequence). The CDR3 contains 14 residues. The CDR3 region is CSARDEVVGQPQHF.

The rearrangement links TRBV15 to TRBJ2-7; TCRdb designates TRBD2, a call that cannot be tested without DNA. This CDR3 region has 14 residues. Looked up from germline, CDR1 is LNHNV and CDR2 is YYDKDF (reference sequence). This CDR3 is CATSRGSSAYEQYF.

This chain links TRBV5-1 with TRBJ2-1. The CDR3 totals 16 residues. Germline V gene data show CDR1 as SGHRS and CDR2 as YFSETQ. The CDR3 reads CASSLHRSGAYNEQFF.

The J gene is TRBJ1-2, the V gene TRBV5-1; the TRBD1 assignment by TCRdb is unverifiable without DNA. This CDR3 is 17 amino acids long. Germline lookup yields CDR1 SGHRS and CDR2 YFSETQ. The CDR3 loop reads CASSLGTGGWFDYGYTF. Full variable domain (missing parts from reference TRBV5-1 and TRBJ1-2): KAGVTQTPRYLIKTRGQQVTLSCSPISGHRSVSWYQQTPGQGLQFLFEYFSETQRNKGNFPGRFSGRQFSNSRSEMNVSTLELGDSALYLCASSLGTGGWFDYGYTFGSGTRLTVV.

This chain joins TRBV5-4 and TRBJ1-5. Germline V CDR1 and CDR2: SGHNT, YYREEE (reference sequence). CDR3 length equals 12 residues. CDR3 amino acids: CASSAEGQPQHF.

The genes are TRBV15 and TRBJ2-3. The CDR3 extends over 11 amino acids. Germline V CDR1 and CDR2: LNHNV, YYDKDF (reference sequence). CDR3 region: CATSSLSAQYF.

The chain couples TRBV20-1 to TRBJ2-5; TCRdb's assignment of TRBD2 cannot be checked, as there is no DNA. Germline assignment: CDR1 DFQATT and CDR2 SNEGSKA (reference sequence). CDR3 length: 16 amino acids. The CDR3 here is CSARDPEAGGPETQYF.

This CDR3 reads CASSEGGGRNQPQHF. The rearrangement joins TRBV10-2 to TRBJ1-5. This CDR3 region has 15 residues. CDR1 and CDR2 (germline): WSHSY, SAAADI.

V and J are TRBV4-2 and TRBJ1-2; there is no DNA to check the TCRdb D call of TRBD1. Germline CDR1 reads LGHNA; CDR2 reads YNFKEQ. There are 16 residues in the CDR3. The CDR3 sequence: CASSQDMGQGEGGYTF.

The chain links TRBV12-5 to TRBJ2-1; TCRdb picks TRBD1, but there is no DNA to check that call. From germline, CDR1 is LGHNT and CDR2 FRNRAP. The CDR3 sequence is 13 residues long. The CDR3 spells CASGLVGGNEQFF.